This T cell receptor (beta chain) was retrieved from a study of response to subunit inactivated influenza vaccine. General study results and limits: Researchers suggested that each seasonal influenza vaccination recruits few new T cells.

A remark on this clonotype: Antigen: not known.

MiXCR, applied by TCRdb to the RT-PCR reads, yields one record per CDR3 protein. The table has hundreds of thousands of distinct CDR3 sequences, approximately 15% seen once. The CDR3 runs 15 residues. V lost 0 bases and J 2 bases, leaving 8 bases between the germline ends. Germline assignment: CDR1 MGHRA and CDR2 YSYEKL. This receptor was obtained from a man aged 50-75 years who received an inactivated influenza vaccine. V and J are TRBV4-1 and TRBJ2-1, with D maybe TRBD1 (6 bases). This material consisted of CD4+ T cells sorted from PBMCs, taken around 25 months after vaccination. The CDR3: CASSQDQGPYNEQFF. CDR3 nucleotide sequence: TGCGCCAGCAGCCAAGACCAGGGGCCCTACAATGAGCAGTTCTTC.